One TCR beta chain is described in this entry. In the source study's methods: From reference gene primer amplification, estimates of nucleated cell counts were derived. Method: immunoSEQ multiplex PCR; TCRdb's copy keeps in-frame clones and lacks some. That table supplies the V and J calls and clone size; D and trimming were determined from the DNA. The sample includes approximately 120,000 clones, about 90% of them seen just once. This sample was included in a study of blood T cell repertoires in COVID-19. The overall study: The origin of the acute and convalescent COVID-19 samples was the United States, Italy and Spain. T cells, B-cell-depleted T cells, or PBMCs supplied cDNA or gDNA.

Seattle patient enrollment occurred during active infection, with longitudinal follow-up thereafter. The sequenced material came from peripheral blood. This sequence was found in a man aged 45-65 years with COVID-19, enrolled during active disease.

CDR3 region: CASSPPPGNTGELFF. The CDR3 DNA reads TGTGCCAGCTCACCACCCCCCGGGAACACCGGGGAGCTGTTTTTT. The chain carries TRBV18 and TRBJ2-2; no firm D call. Germline assignment: CDR1 KGHSH and CDR2 LQKENI. The CDR3 extends over 15 amino acids. With 0 bases removed from V and 1 base from J, the gap between germline ends came to 6 bases.